This T cell receptor (beta chain) originates from a study of T-cell memory formation after mild COVID-19. Turning to the study itself: TCR clusters showed largely donor specificity.

Trimming took 7 bases from V and 0 from J, leaving 10 bases between them. This CDR3 comprises 13 residues. The germline CDR1 and CDR2 sequences are SQVTM and ANQGSEA. TCRdb re-called the 5' RACE reads with MiXCR, one entry per CDR3 protein. The sample lists around 320,000 distinct CDR3 sequences; roughly 21% were seen once. The gene calls are TRBV29-1 and TRBJ1-3; D remains ambiguous. The specimen was PBMCs or a T cell subset sorted from them (not recorded which). This sequence originates from a young man who had mild COVID-19 (a few samples of this study predate the infection). Cell type and time point are not known. The CDR3 DNA follows: TGCAGCGCTCGGACCCGCTCTGGAAACACCATATATTTT. This translates into CSARTRSGNTIYF.